This T cell receptor beta chain was recorded in a study of T cell responses to AZD1222 COVID-19 vaccine. Whole-study context: It was second doses at about 4 or about 12 weeks that were pooled. Findings and limits, study-wide: AZD1222 recipients seropositive at baseline numbered only 5 or 6. In all cases, repertoires were sampled only after the peak T cell response.

Profiling relied on immunoSEQ multiplex PCR, and the TCRdb table lists in-frame clones only, not all of them. The table records around 85,000 clones, approximately 83% of them present only once. This CDR3 has 15 amino acids. The V segment lost 8 bases and the J segment 8 bases; nucleotides outside the gene matches: 17. Germline loops: CDR1 MNHEY, CDR2 SVGAGI. As concerns this clone: What it binds is unknown.

The V and J genes are TRBV6-5 and TRBJ1-2; 7 nucleotides match TRBD1. The material sequenced was peripheral blood, taken on day 0 of AZD1222 vaccination. The TCR originated in an adult in good health. CDR3 sequence reads: CASSLNGGTVRGYTF. CDR3 coding DNA: TGTGCCAGCTCCCTAAACGGGGGGACAGTTAGGGGCTACACCTTC.